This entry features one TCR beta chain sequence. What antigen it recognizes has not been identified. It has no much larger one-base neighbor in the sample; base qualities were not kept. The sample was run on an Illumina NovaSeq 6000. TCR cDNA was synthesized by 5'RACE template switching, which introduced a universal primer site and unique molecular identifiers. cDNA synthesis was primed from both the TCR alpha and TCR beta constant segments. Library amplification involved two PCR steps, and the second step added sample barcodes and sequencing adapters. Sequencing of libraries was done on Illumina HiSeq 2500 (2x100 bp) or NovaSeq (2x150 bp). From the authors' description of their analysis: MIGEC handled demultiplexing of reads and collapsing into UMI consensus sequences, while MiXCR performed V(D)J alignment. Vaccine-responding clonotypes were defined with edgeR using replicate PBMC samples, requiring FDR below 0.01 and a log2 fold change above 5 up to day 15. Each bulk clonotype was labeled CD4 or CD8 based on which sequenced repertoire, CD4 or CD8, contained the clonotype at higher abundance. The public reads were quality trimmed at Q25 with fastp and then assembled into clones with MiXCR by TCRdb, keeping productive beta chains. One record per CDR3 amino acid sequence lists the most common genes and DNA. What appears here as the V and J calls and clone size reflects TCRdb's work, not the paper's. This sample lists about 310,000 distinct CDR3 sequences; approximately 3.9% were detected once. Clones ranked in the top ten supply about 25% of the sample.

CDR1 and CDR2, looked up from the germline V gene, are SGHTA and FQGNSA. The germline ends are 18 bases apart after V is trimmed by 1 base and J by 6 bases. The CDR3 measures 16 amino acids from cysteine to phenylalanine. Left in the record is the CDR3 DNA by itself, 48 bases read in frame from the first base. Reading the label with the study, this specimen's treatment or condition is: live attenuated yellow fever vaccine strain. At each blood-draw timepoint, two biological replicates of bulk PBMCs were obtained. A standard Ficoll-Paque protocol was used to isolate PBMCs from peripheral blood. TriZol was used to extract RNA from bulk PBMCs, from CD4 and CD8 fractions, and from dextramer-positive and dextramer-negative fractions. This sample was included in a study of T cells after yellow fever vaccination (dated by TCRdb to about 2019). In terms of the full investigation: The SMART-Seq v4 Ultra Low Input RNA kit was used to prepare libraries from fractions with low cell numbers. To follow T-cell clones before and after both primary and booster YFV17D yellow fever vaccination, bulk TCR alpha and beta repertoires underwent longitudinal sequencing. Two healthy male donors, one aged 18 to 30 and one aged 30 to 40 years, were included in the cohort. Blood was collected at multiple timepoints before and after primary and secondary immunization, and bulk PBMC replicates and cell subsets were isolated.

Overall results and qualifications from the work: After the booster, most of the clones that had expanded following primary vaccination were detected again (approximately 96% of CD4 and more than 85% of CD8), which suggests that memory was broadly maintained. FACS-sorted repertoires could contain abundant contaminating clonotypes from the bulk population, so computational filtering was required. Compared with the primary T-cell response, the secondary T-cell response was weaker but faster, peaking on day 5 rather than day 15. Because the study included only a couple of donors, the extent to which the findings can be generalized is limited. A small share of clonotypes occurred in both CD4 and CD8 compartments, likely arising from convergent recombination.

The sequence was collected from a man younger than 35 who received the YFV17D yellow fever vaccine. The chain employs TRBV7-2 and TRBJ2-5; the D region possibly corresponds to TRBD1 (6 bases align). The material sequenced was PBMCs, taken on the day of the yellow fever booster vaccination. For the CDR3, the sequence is CASSLGGGGPWKTQYF. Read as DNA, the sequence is TGTGCCAGCAGCTTAGGAGGTGGGGGCCCGTGGAAGACCCAGTACTTC.